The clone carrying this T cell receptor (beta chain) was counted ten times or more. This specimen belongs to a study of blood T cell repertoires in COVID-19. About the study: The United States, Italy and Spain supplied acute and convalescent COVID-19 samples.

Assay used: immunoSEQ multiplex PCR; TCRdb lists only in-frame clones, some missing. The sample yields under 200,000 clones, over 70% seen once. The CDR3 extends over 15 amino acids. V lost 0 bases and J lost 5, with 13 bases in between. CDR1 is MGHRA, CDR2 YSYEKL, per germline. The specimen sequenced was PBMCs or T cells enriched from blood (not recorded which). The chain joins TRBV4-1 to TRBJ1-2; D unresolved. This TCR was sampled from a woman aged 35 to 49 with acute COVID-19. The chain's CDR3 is CASSQDDGSVYGYTF. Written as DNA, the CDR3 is TGCGCCAGCAGCCAAGATGATGGCAGCGTTTATGGCTACACCTTC.